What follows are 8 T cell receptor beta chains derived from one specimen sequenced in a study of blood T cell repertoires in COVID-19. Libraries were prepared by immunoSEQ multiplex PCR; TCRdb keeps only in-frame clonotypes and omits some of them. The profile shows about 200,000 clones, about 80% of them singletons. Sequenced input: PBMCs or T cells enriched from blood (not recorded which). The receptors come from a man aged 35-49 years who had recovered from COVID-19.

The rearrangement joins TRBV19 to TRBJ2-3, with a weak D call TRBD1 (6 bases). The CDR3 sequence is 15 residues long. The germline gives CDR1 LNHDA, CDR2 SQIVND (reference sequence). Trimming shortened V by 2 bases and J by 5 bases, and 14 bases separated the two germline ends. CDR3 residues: CASSIRVQGGDTQYF. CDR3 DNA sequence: TGTGCCAGTAGTATAAGGGTCCAAGGGGGAGATACGCAGTATTTT.

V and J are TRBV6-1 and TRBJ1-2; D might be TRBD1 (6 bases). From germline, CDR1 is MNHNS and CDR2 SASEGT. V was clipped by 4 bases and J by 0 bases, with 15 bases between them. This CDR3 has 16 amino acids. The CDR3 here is CASSARTGLANYGYTF. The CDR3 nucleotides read TGTGCCAGCAGTGCTCGAACAGGGTTAGCTAACTATGGCTACACCTTC.

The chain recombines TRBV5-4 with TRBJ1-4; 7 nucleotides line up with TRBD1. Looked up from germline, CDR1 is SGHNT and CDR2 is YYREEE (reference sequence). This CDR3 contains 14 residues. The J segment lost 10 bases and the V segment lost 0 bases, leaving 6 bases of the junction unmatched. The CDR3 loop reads CASSLEQGLGKLFF. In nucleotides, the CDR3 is TGTGCCAGCAGCTTGGAACAGGGGCTTGGAAAACTGTTTTTT. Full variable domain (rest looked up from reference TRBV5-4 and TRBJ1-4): ETGVTQSPTHLIKTRGQQVTLRCSSQSGHNTVSWYQQALGQGPQFIFQYYREEENGRGNFPPRFSGLQFPNYSSELNVNALELDDSALYLCASSLEQGLGKLFFGSGTQLSVL.

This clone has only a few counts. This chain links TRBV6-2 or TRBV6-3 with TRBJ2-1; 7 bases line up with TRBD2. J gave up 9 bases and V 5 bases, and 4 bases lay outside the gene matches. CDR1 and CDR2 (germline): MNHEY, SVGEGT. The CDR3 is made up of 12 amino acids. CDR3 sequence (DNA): TGTGCCAGCAGTAGACTAGCTAGTGAGCAGTTCTTC. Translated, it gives CASSRLASEQFF.

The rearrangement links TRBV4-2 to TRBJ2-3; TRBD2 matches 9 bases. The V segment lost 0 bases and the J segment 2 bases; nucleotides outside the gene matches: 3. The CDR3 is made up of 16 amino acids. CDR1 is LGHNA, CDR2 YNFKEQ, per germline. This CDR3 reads CASSQDLAGLTDTQYF. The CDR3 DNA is TGTGCCAGCAGCCAAGATCTAGCGGGGCTCACAGATACGCAGTATTTT.

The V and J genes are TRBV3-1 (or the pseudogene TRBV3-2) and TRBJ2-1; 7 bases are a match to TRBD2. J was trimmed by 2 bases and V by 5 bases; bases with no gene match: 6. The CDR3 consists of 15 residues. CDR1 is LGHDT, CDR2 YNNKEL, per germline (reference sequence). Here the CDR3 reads CASSDGGGAYNEQFF. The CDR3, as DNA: TGTGCCAGCAGCGACGGTGGGGGGGCCTACAATGAGCAGTTCTTC.

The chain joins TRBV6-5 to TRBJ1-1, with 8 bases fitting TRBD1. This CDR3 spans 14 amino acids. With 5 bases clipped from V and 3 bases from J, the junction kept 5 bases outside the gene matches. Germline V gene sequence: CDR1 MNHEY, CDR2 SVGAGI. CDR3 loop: CASSHRGADTEAFF. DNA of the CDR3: TGTGCCAGCAGTCACAGGGGGGCGGACACTGAAGCTTTCTTT.

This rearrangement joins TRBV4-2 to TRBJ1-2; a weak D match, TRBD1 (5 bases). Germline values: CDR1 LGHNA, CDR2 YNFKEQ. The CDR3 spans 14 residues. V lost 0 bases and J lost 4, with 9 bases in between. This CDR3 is CASSQDRQIYGYTF. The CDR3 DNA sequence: TGTGCCAGCAGCCAAGATAGACAGATCTATGGCTACACCTTC.